A single sample gave rise to the 7 T cell receptor beta chains below, sequenced in a study of T cell responses to AZD1222 COVID-19 vaccine. The table came from immunoSEQ multiplex PCR; TCRdb's copy has only in-frame clones and leaves some out. Of some 180,000 clones detected, around nine tenths appear once; the ten largest clones hold less than 4.5%. The sample was peripheral blood, taken 28 days after the second dose of the MenACWY control vaccine. Receptors originate from an adult who received the MenACWY meningococcal vaccine as a control.

The rearrangement joins TRBV7-3 to TRBJ1-1; maybe TRBD1 (6 bases). Trimming took 5 bases from V and 4 from J, leaving 14 bases between them. The CDR3 has 14 amino acids. Per the germline V gene, CDR1 is SGHTA and CDR2 is FQGTGA. CDR3 DNA: TGTGCCAGCAGCCCGCAGGGGTCAGGCACTGAAGCTTTCTTT. Amino acids: CASSPQGSGTEAFF.

V and J are TRBV27 and TRBJ2-2; D call uncertain. Germline CDR1 reads MNHEY; CDR2 reads SMNVEV (reference sequence). CDR3 length: 12 residues. Trimming pared 4 bases from V and 6 bases from J, leaving 6 bases between. The CDR3 DNA reads as TGTGCCAGCAGTTGGAGCGCCGGGGAGCTGTTTTTT. Protein sequence: CASSWSAGELFF.

The genes are TRBV19 and TRBJ1-1, with 9 positions matching TRBD1. This CDR3 contains 15 residues. Germline values: CDR1 LNHDA, CDR2 SQIVND (reference sequence). The ends lost 5 bases at V and 1 base at J; junction bases unmatched: 5. The CDR3 nucleotides read TGTGCCAGTAGTTTGAACAGGGGGCAGAACACTGAAGCTTTCTTT. Translation: CASSLNRGQNTEAFF.

The chain combines TRBV18 with TRBJ2-3; D remains ambiguous. Trimming shortened V by 2 bases and J by 0 bases, and 6 bases separated the two germline ends. Germline values: CDR1 KGHSH, CDR2 LQKENI. The length of the CDR3 is 14 residues. The CDR3 DNA reads as TGTGCCAGCTCACCAACCAGAAGCACAGATACGCAGTATTTT. It codes for CASSPTRSTDTQYF.

Comments on this clone: Mismatch with germline at one junction end may stem from a read error. V gene TRBV24-1 combines with J gene TRBJ2-1; 8 positions match TRBD1. The CDR3 is 14 amino acids. Germline V gives CDR1 KGHDR, CDR2 SFDVKD. Written as DNA, the CDR3 is TGCCCCACGTTCGGGACAGGCACCTACAATGAGCAGTTCTTC. Encoded protein: CPTFGTGTYNEQFF.

V usage is TRBV5-1 and J usage is TRBJ2-7, with 7 bases lining up with TRBD1. Germline V gene data show CDR1 as SGHRS and CDR2 as YFSETQ. The trim removed 2 bases at V and 5 bases at J, leaving 7 bases unmatched. The CDR3 consists of 14 residues. The CDR3: CASSFNDRANEQYF. The CDR3 bases are TGCGCCAGCAGCTTCAACGACAGGGCCAACGAGCAGTACTTC.

The chain is built from TRBV15 and TRBJ1-4; a weak D match, TRBD1 (5 bases). V lost 1 base to trimming and J lost 8 bases, with 8 bases between them. Germline V gene sequence: CDR1 LNHNV, CDR2 YYDKDF (reference sequence). The CDR3 runs 13 residues. CDR3 DNA: TGTGCCACCAGCAGAGGGGGCCGGGAAAAACTGTTTTTT. The encoded protein is CATSRGGREKLFF.